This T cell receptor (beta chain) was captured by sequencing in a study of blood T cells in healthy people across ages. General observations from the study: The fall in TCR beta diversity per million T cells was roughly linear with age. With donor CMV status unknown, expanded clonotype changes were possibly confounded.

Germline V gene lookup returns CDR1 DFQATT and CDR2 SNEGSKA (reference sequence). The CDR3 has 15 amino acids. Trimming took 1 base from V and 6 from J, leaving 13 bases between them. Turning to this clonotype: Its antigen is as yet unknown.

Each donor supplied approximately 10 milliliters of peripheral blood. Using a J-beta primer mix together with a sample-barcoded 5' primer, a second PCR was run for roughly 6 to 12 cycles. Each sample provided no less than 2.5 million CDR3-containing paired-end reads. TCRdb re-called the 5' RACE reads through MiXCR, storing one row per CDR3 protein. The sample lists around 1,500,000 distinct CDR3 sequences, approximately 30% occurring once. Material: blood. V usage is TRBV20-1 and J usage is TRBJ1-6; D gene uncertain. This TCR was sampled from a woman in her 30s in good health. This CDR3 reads CSARVTTKLNSPLHF. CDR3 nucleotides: TGCAGTGCTAGAGTAACCACCAAACTTAATTCACCCCTCCACTTT.